A single sample is the source of the 27 T cell receptor beta chains below, sequenced in a study of regulatory T cells in long-lasting Graves disease. Time point in this sample: persistent/refractory GD, antithyroid drugs over 5 years with positive TRAb. There was RNA extracted from PBMCs, and the TCR library was made from it. Arm-PCR of CDR3 regions and iRepertoire HTBI primers were the basis on which TCR beta libraries were built. TCRdb fed the multiplex PCR reads into MiXCR, producing one record per CDR3 protein. The sample lists a few hundred thousand distinct CDR3 sequences; less than 30% were seen once. The material was peripheral blood mononuclear cells (PBMCs), obtained when the disease was refractory, from a patient treated with antithyroid drugs. These receptors were taken from a middle-aged woman with Graves disease.

V gene TRBV27 combines with J gene TRBJ1-4; D gene uncertain. Germline CDR1 MNHEY, CDR2 SMNVEV (reference sequence). V lost 5 bases to trimming and J lost 2 bases, with 9 bases between them. The CDR3 consists of 14 residues. CDR3 loop: CASSPGPTNEKLFF. The CDR3 DNA reads as TGTGCCAGCAGTCCCGGGCCTACTAATGAAAAACTGTTTTTT.

This clonotype was observed at least ten times. The chain employs TRBV11-2 and TRBJ2-7; D uncertain. The CDR3 runs to 14 residues. V lost 10 bases to trimming and J lost 6 bases, with 22 bases between them. From germline, CDR1 is SGHAT and CDR2 FQNNGV. CDR3 region: CAIPPKVGPGEQYF. The DNA of the CDR3 is TGTGCCATCCCACCAAAGGTGGGTCCTGGCGAGCAGTACTTC. Looking up the rest from reference TRBV11-2 and TRBJ2-7 gives the full variable domain: EAGVAQSPRYKIIEKRQSVAFWCNPISGHATLYWYQQILGQGPKLLIQFQNNGVVDDSQLPKDRFSAERLKGVDSTLKIQPAKLEDSAVYLCAIPPKVGPGEQYFGPGTRLTVT.

This clonotype was recorded many times. The chain combines TRBV20-1 with TRBJ2-7, with D possibly TRBD2 on 5 matching bases. Germline V gene data show CDR1 as DFQATT and CDR2 as SNEGSKA (reference sequence). The CDR3 has 15 amino acids. The V and J ends lost 6 bases and 4 bases respectively, with 22 bases between them. CDR3 sequence reads: CSAQPRTSRGYEQYF. CDR3 DNA sequence: TGCAGTGCCCAACCCAGGACTTCCCGAGGGTACGAGCAGTACTTC.

The chain carries TRBV11-2 and TRBJ2-7; 10 bases map to TRBD2. The J segment lost 6 bases and the V segment lost 5 bases, leaving 10 bases of the junction unmatched. This CDR3 has 15 residues. CDR1 and CDR2 from the germline V gene are SGHAT and FQNNGV. The CDR3 reads CASSHGLAVMGEQYF. In DNA form, the CDR3 reads TGTGCCAGCAGCCATGGACTAGCGGTAATGGGCGAGCAGTACTTC.

The V call is TRBV7-9, the J call TRBJ2-7; D is undetermined. V lost 2 bases, J lost 5 bases, and 19 bases lay in between. Looked up from germline, CDR1 is SEHNR and CDR2 is FQNEAQ (reference sequence). CDR3 length equals 16 residues. CDR3 residues: CASSLNQPGEVDEQYF. In DNA, the CDR3 is TGTGCCAGCAGCTTAAATCAGCCAGGCGAAGTCGACGAGCAGTACTTC.

The chain joins TRBV2 to TRBJ1-1; D is possibly TRBD1 (5 bases). Germline V gives CDR1 SNHLY, CDR2 FYNNEI. CDR3 size: 14 residues. Between the trimmed V and J ends, which lost 9 bases and 4 bases, there was a span of 18 bases. The CDR3 nucleotides read TGTGCCAGTCGGGAAGAGAATGGGGCCACTGAAGCTTTCTTT. This gives the protein CASREENGATEAFF.

This clonotype occurred a few times. The chain's CDR3 is CASSLGQGHTEAFF. Written as DNA, the CDR3 is TGCGCCAGCAGCTTGGGACAGGGGCACACTGAAGCTTTCTTT. The chain uses TRBV5-1 and TRBJ1-1; TRBD1 matches 8 bases. The CDR3 totals 14 residues. V was clipped by 0 bases and J by 3 bases; unmatched bases: 1. In germline, CDR1 is SGHRS, CDR2 YFSETQ.

This chain links TRBV6-1 with TRBJ2-1, with 13 bases identical to TRBD2. The J segment lost 8 bases and the V segment lost 6 bases, leaving 7 bases of the junction unmatched. Germline CDR1 and CDR2: MNHNS and SASEGT. This CDR3 has 15 amino acids. The CDR3 region is CASSTGTSGIYEQFF. CDR3 sequence (DNA): TGTGCCAGCAGCACCGGGACTAGCGGGATATATGAGCAGTTCTTC.

V and J are TRBV24-1 and TRBJ2-2, with 15 bases fitting TRBD2. CDR3 length: 19 residues. Trimming removed 4 bases from V and 1 base from J; junction bases left unmatched: 6. Germline V gives CDR1 KGHDR, CDR2 SFDVKD. The DNA for the CDR3 is TGTGCCACCAGTGACCCTGGACTAGCGGGAGGGCGGAACACCGGGGAGCTGTTTTTT. Residues: CATSDPGLAGGRNTGELFF.

The chain has TRBV27 and TRBJ1-5; TRBD1 agrees at 9 bases. CDR1 and CDR2 (germline): MNHEY, SMNVEV (reference sequence). V lost 6 bases, J lost 6 bases, and 9 bases stayed unmatched. The CDR3 length is 15 residues. DNA of the CDR3: TGTGCCAGCAGAATACAGGGGGCCGGCAGTCAGCCCCAGCATTTT. Translating it yields CASRIQGAGSQPQHF.

This clonotype was counted ten times or more. The chain uses TRBV29-1 and TRBJ2-7; 8 bases fit TRBD1. The CDR3 runs 16 residues. The V and J ends lost 7 bases and 2 bases, in that order; junction bases with no gene match: 16. Germline V gene lookup returns CDR1 SQVTM and CDR2 ANQGSEA. This CDR3 is CSAAQLPGQATYEQYF. The CDR3 DNA reads as TGCAGCGCCGCCCAATTACCGGGACAGGCCACCTACGAGCAGTACTTC.

This clonotype was recorded a few times. A much more abundant neighbour one base away suggests this may be a read error. The chain combines TRBV6-1 with TRBJ2-5; D perhaps matches TRBD1 (7 bases). Germline-derived CDR1 and CDR2 are MNHNS and SASEGT. The CDR3 is 15 amino acids. The V end was cut by 2 bases, the J end by 3 bases, with 13 bases between. The chain's CDR3 is CASSEMAGGKETQYF. The DNA of the CDR3 is TGTGCCAGCAGTGAAATGGCAGGGGGGAAAGAGACCCAGTACTTC.

V gene TRBV19 combines with J gene TRBJ2-7, with D tentatively TRBD2 (5 bases). V was trimmed by 6 bases and J by 0 bases, leaving 15 bases between them. This CDR3 is built from 15 residues. Germline V gives CDR1 LNHDA, CDR2 SQIVND (reference sequence). The CDR3 DNA reads TGTGCCAGTAGCCACGCCAGCGGAAGCTCCTACGAGCAGTACTTC. It translates to CASSHASGSSYEQYF.

This chain joins TRBV7-3 and TRBJ1-3; D not resolved. Deletions cut 3 bases from V and 2 bases from J, with 11 bases between. This CDR3 contains 15 residues. The germline CDR1 and CDR2 sequences are SGHTA and FQGTGA. CDR3 amino acids: CASSFSALTGNTIYF. DNA of the CDR3: TGTGCCAGCAGCTTCTCGGCTTTAACTGGAAACACCATATATTTT. Complete variable domain (other parts from reference TRBV7-3 and TRBJ1-3): GAGVSQTPSNKVTEKGKYVELRCDPISGHTALYWYRQSLGQGPEFLIYFQGTGAADDSGLPNDRFFAVRPEGSVSTLKIQRTERGDSAVYLCASSFSALTGNTIYFGEGSWLTVV.

The rearrangement uses TRBV18 and TRBJ1-2; D is uncertain. Trimming left V 4 bases short and J 7 bases short, with 19 bases between. CDR1 is KGHSH, CDR2 LQKENI, per germline. CDR3 length: 15 residues. This CDR3 reads CASSRDPDWLGGYTF. In DNA form, the CDR3 reads TGTGCCAGCTCACGAGACCCCGATTGGTTGGGTGGCTACACCTTC.

The chain couples TRBV7-9 to TRBJ2-7, with D maybe TRBD1 (6 bases). There are 15 residues in the CDR3. V was clipped by 1 base and J by 2 bases, with 12 bases between them. Germline V gives CDR1 SEHNR, CDR2 FQNEAQ (reference sequence). CDR3 loop: CASSLEAGAPYEQYF. The CDR3 DNA reads as TGTGCCAGCAGCTTAGAGGCAGGGGCTCCCTACGAGCAGTACTTC. Full variable domain (outside the CDR3, taken from reference TRBV7-9 and TRBJ2-7): DTGVSQNPRHKITKRGQNVTFRCDPISEHNRLYWYRQTLGQGPEFLTYFQNEAQLEKSRLLSDRFSAERPKGSFSTLEIQRTEQGDSAMYLCASSLEAGAPYEQYFGPGTRLTVT.

This clonotype was picked up one time. The chain joins TRBV28 to TRBJ1-1; D ambiguous. CDR1 and CDR2 from the germline V gene are MDHEN and SYDVKM. The CDR3 is 15 residues long. V was pared by 3 bases and J by 0 bases, with 11 bases between. The CDR3 region is CASSLGGKVNTEAFF. The CDR3, as DNA: TGTGCCAGCAGTTTGGGCGGTAAAGTGAACACTGAAGCTTTCTTT.

The chain joins TRBV20-1 to TRBJ2-7, with 11 nucleotides matching TRBD2. V dropped 6 bases and J dropped 6; count of bases not matched to a gene: 7. Germline loops: CDR1 DFQATT, CDR2 SNEGSKA (reference sequence). CDR3 length: 13 amino acids. Here the CDR3 DNA reads TGCAGTGCAACACTAGCGGGAGTAAGCGAGCAGTACTTC. Its protein is CSATLAGVSEQYF.

The rearrangement uses TRBV7-9 and TRBJ1-2; maybe TRBD1 (5 bases). The CDR3 has 15 amino acids. Germline-derived CDR1 and CDR2 are SEHNR and FQNEAQ (reference sequence). V dropped 3 bases and J dropped 4 bases, with 15 bases sitting between them. This chain's CDR3 is CASSLGTEYFYGYTF. The DNA of the CDR3 is TGTGCCAGCAGCTTGGGGACGGAATACTTCTATGGCTACACCTTC.

A note on this clonotype: The junction does not match germline at one end; this may be a read error. The J gene is TRBJ2-2, the V gene TRBV19, with TRBD2 matching over 10 bases. Germline lookup yields CDR1 LNHDA and CDR2 SQIVND (reference sequence). There are 15 residues in the CDR3. CDR3 sequence (DNA): TGTGCCAGTAGTATCCCTAGCGGGAGATCCGGGGAGCTGGTTTTT. It is translated as CASSIPSGRSGELVF.

The V call is TRBV28, the J call TRBJ2-7; 9 bases are shared with TRBD1. This CDR3 contains 17 residues. Germline CDR1 MDHEN, CDR2 SYDVKM. Losses at the gene ends were 6 bases for V and 3 bases for J; bases not matched to a gene: 15. CDR3 sequence reads: CASSPGGLGTGLYEQYF. The CDR3 nucleotides read TGTGCCAGCAGCCCTGGAGGTCTCGGGACAGGGCTCTACGAGCAGTACTTC.

This chain connects TRBV14 to TRBJ1-1; D gene uncertain. V gave up 4 bases and J gave up 6 bases, with 15 bases separating them. CDR1 and CDR2 from the germline V gene are SGHDN and FVKESK. The CDR3 runs to 14 residues. The CDR3, as DNA: TGTGCCAGCAGCCCGCTACTCGGAATCTCTGAAGCTTTCTTT. Translated: CASSPLLGISEAFF.

This clonotype was detected many times. The chain couples TRBV28 to TRBJ1-3; D unclear. Trimming removed 3 bases at V and 3 bases at J, with 15 bases between. The CDR3 totals 16 residues. The germline V gene encodes CDR1 MDHEN and CDR2 SYDVKM. The CDR3 region is CASSLSDSYLGNTIYF. CDR3 DNA: TGTGCCAGCAGTTTGTCCGACTCTTACCTTGGAAACACCATATATTTT.

The genes are TRBV7-2 and TRBJ1-5, with D perhaps TRBD1 (5 bases). Deletions cut 6 bases from V and 5 bases from J, with 17 bases between. This CDR3 region has 15 residues. Germline V gene sequence: CDR1 SGHTA, CDR2 FQGNSA. The CDR3 DNA sequence: TGTGCCAGCAGGCCGGGGGTGAGGGTAGATCAGCCCCAGCATTTT. Protein sequence: CASRPGVRVDQPQHF. Full variable domain (outside the CDR3, taken from reference TRBV7-2 and TRBJ1-5): GAGVSQSPSNKVTEKGKDVELRCDPISGHTALYWYRQSLGQGLEFLIYFQGNSAPDKSGLPSDRFSAERTGGSVSTLTIQRTQQEDSAVYLCASRPGVRVDQPQHFGDGTRLSIL.

The chain combines TRBV10-2 with TRBJ1-2; D not resolved. V was shortened by 2 bases and J by 5 bases, with 12 bases between the two germline ends. The germline CDR1 and CDR2 sequences are WSHSY and SAAADI. CDR3 length equals 14 residues. CDR3 bases: TGCGCCAGCAGTGAGAGGCAGGCCCTTTATGGCTACACCTTC. Translating gives CASSERQALYGYTF.

The chain links TRBV25-1 to TRBJ2-7, with TRBD2 matching 7 bases. Losses at the gene ends were 2 bases for V and 6 bases for J; bases not matched to a gene: 10. This CDR3 has 15 residues. Germline V gene data show CDR1 as MGHDK and CDR2 as SYGVNS. Here the CDR3 DNA reads TGTGCCAGCAGTGAACCTCCTTTAGGCGGGGGCGAGCAGTACTTC. This encodes CASSEPPLGGGEQYF.

This clonotype was observed a handful of times. This chain connects TRBV12-3 or TRBV12-4 to TRBJ2-3; D might be TRBD1 (6 bases). The length of the CDR3 is 14 residues. Trimming stripped 3 bases from V and 6 bases from J, with 13 bases between. In DNA form, the CDR3 reads TGTGCCAGCAGTTTTGAGACCCAGGGGGATACGCAGTATTTT. The encoded protein is CASSFETQGDTQYF.